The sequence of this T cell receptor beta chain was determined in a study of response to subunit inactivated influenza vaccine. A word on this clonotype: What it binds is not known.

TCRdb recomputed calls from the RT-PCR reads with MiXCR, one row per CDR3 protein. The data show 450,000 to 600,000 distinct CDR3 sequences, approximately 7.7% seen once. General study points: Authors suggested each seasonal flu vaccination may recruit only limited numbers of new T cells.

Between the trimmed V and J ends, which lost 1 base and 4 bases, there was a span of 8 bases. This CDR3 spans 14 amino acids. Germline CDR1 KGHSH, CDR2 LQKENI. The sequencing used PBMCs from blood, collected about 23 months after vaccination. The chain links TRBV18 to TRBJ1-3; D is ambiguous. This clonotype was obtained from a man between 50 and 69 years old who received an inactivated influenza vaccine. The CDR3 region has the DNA TGTGCCAGCTCACCACTGGGAGCCGGAAACACCATATATTTT. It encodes CASSPLGAGNTIYF.